This T cell receptor beta chain stems from a study of blood T cell repertoires in COVID-19. Study-level background: Whether acute or convalescent, the COVID-19 samples came from the United States, Italy and Spain. PBMCs, B-cell-depleted T cells, or T cells were the source of the cDNA or gDNA that made up the material.

With 6 bases clipped from V and 7 bases from J, the junction kept 7 bases outside the gene matches. From germline, CDR1 is ENHRY and CDR2 SYGVKD. CDR3 size: 13 residues. Original methodology: Nucleated cell number was recorded as an estimate derived from reference gene primer amplification. The table came from immunoSEQ multiplex PCR; TCRdb's copy has only in-frame clones and leaves some out. The V and J calls and clone size were taken over from that table, and D and trimming were inferred from the DNA. The profile covers approximately 150,000 clones, with roughly 89% appearing a single time and less than 0.95% taken by the ten largest.

The V and J genes are TRBV10-3 and TRBJ1-2; TRBD1 aligns across 8 bases. The receptor was isolated from a woman aged 50 to 60 with acute or convalescent COVID-19. Sequenced input: peripheral blood. CDR3 in DNA: TGTGCCATCAGGGAACAGGGGGAAAGTGGCTACACCTTC. Its translation: CAIREQGESGYTF.